Listed below are T cell receptor beta chains from one sample, sequenced in a study of long-term antiretroviral therapy in people with HIV. Sequenced by immunoSEQ multiplex PCR; TCRdb stores in-frame clones only, minus some. This sample has about 16,000 clones, with around 84% found just once. The sequenced sample was unsorted PBMCs, obtained 0.1 years after starting antiretroviral therapy. The receptors were gathered from a man aged 18 to 29 with HIV. CDR3s include the opening cysteine and the closing phenylalanine or tryptophan. Fields, in order: CDR3 DNA, CDR3 protein, J gene, clone size, V gene, D gene. The D gene is left open where the match is weak. Clone size is shown for a subset of rows, as once, few, many or a class of expanded clone.

DNA: TGTGCCAGCAACTTTAGGACCGGGACTAGGTTAGATACGCAGTATTTT; CDR3: CASNFRTGTRLDTQYF; J: TRBJ2-3; size: NA; V: TRBV5-5; D: TRBD2
DNA: TGTGCCAGCTTATTCCGGGACAAGGACCCCCCCTACGAGCAGTACTTC; CDR3: CASLFRDKDPPYEQYF; J: TRBJ2-7; size: NA; V: TRBV2; D: NA
DNA: TGTGCCAGCAGCCACGGGACTAGCGGGACAAACATCCACTTC; CDR3: CASSHGTSGTNIHF; J: TRBJ2-5; size: once; V: TRBV5-8; D: TRBD2
DNA: TGTGCCAGCAGCCTACGGACTAGCGGCCGGAATGAGCAGTTCTTC; CDR3: CASSLRTSGRNEQFF; J: TRBJ2-1; size: NA; V: TRBV4-2; D: TRBD2
DNA: TGCGCCAGCAGCCAAGACGGGGGATCCTACGAGCAGTACTTC; CDR3: CASSQDGGSYEQYF; J: TRBJ2-7; size: NA; V: TRBV4-3; D: NA
DNA: TGTGCCAGCAGCTCCGGGGGATCCTACAATGAGCAGTTCTTC; CDR3: CASSSGGSYNEQFF; J: TRBJ2-1; size: NA; V: TRBV11-1; D: NA
DNA: TGTGCCTGGAGCCCGGGACAGGGACGTCAGCCCCAGCATTTT; CDR3: CAWSPGQGRQPQHF; J: TRBJ1-5; size: NA; V: TRBV30; D: TRBD1
DNA: TGTGCCAGCAGCTCCCCTCGCGGGGGGGTCGGGGGTGAGCAGTTCTTC; CDR3: CASSSPRGGVGGEQFF; J: TRBJ2-1; size: once; V: TRBV11-2; D: TRBD2
DNA: TGTGCCAGCAGCTTAGCCGAAAGGACACCCCTCCACTTT; CDR3: CASSLAERTPLHF; J: TRBJ1-6; size: NA; V: TRBV7-2; D: NA
DNA: TGCAGCGTCCTCCCGACGGGGGGGGTGACTGAAGCTTTCTTT; CDR3: CSVLPTGGVTEAFF; J: TRBJ1-1; size: NA; V: TRBV29-1; D: NA
DNA: TGTGCCAGCAGCCAAGGGGCGGGGTGGTCCGGGGAGCTGTTTTTT; CDR3: CASSQGAGWSGELFF; J: TRBJ2-2; size: NA; V: TRBV13; D: NA
DNA: TGTGCCAGCAGCTTGCGTCGGGGCACTGAAGCTTTCTTT; CDR3: CASSLRRGTEAFF; J: TRBJ1-1; size: once; V: TRBV7-3; D: NA
DNA: TGTGCCAGCAGCTTACAGGGGAACGAGCAGTACTTC; CDR3: CASSLQGNEQYF; J: TRBJ2-7; size: NA; V: TRBV7-6; D: NA
DNA: TGTGCCAGCAGTGACGAGGGGAACTCTGGAAACACCATATATTTT; CDR3: CASSDEGNSGNTIYF; J: TRBJ1-3; size: NA; V: TRBV2; D: NA
DNA: TGTGCCAGCAGCCCCCGGGACGCCGGTGGATTGTACGAGCAGTACTTC; CDR3: CASSPRDAGGLYEQYF; J: TRBJ2-7; size: few; V: TRBV14; D: NA
DNA: TGTGCCAGCAGTCAAGACAGGGGGCCACGTTCCCGCAATCAGCCCCAGCATTTT; CDR3: CASSQDRGPRSRNQPQHF; J: TRBJ1-5; size: few; V: TRBV6-8; D: TRBD1
DNA: TGTGCCAGCAGCTTGGCAGTCCTTGAAGCTTTCTTT; CDR3: CASSLAVLEAFF; J: TRBJ1-1; size: NA; V: TRBV5-8; D: NA
DNA: TGTGCCAGCAGCTTGAAGGGGGCGGAAAGCTCCTACGAGCAGTACTTC; CDR3: CASSLKGAESSYEQYF; J: TRBJ2-7; size: NA; V: TRBV7-2; D: TRBD1
DNA: TGTGCCAGCAGCCAACCGAACACGTACCAAGAGACCCAGTACTTC; CDR3: CASSQPNTYQETQYF; J: TRBJ2-5; size: NA; V: TRBV5-6; D: NA
DNA: TGTGCCAGCAGGGAGGGCTTTCGCAGTCTCAATCAGCCCCAGCATTTT; CDR3: CASREGFRSLNQPQHF; J: TRBJ1-5; size: NA; V: TRBV2; D: NA
DNA: TGTGCCAGCAGCTTGGGGCTCGACAGTTTCTACGAGCAGTACTTC; CDR3: CASSLGLDSFYEQYF; J: TRBJ2-7; size: NA; V: TRBV5-4; D: NA
DNA: TGTGCCAGCAGTTTGTTGCCCTCCGGGGAGCGCGAGCAGTACTTC; CDR3: CASSLLPSGEREQYF; J: TRBJ2-7; size: NA; V: TRBV27; D: NA
DNA: TGCGCCAGCAGCCAGGGAGTCGAGGACTACACCTTC; CDR3: CASSQGVEDYTF; J: TRBJ1-2; size: NA; V: TRBV4-3; D: NA
DNA: TGTGCCAGCAGCTTTTGGGGGATCAGCAATAGCAATCAGCCCCAGCATTTT; CDR3: CASSFWGISNSNQPQHF; J: TRBJ1-5; size: NA; V: TRBV5-6; D: NA
DNA: TGTGCCAGTAGTATAGGACAGGGGGCGTCCAAAAACATTCAGTACTTC; CDR3: CASSIGQGASKNIQYF; J: TRBJ2-4; size: once; V: TRBV19; D: TRBD1
DNA: TGTGCCAGCAGCCCCTCCGGACAGCAATCGAGGCAGTACTTC; CDR3: CASSPSGQQSRQYF; J: TRBJ2-7; size: NA; V: TRBV7-9; D: NA
DNA: TGTGCCAGCAGCGTAGATCATTCCAGCTCTGGAAACACCATATATTTT; CDR3: CASSVDHSSSGNTIYF; J: TRBJ1-3; size: NA; V: TRBV9; D: NA
DNA: TGTGCCTGGACCGTAAGGAGAAGAGATGAGACCCAGTACTTC; CDR3: CAWTVRRRDETQYF; J: TRBJ2-5; size: NA; V: TRBV30; D: NA
DNA: TGTGCCAGCAGTTCTTCAGACAGGTCCCCATACAATGAGCAGTTCTTC; CDR3: CASSSSDRSPYNEQFF; J: TRBJ2-1; size: NA; V: TRBV27; D: NA
DNA: TGCGCCAGCAGCCAAGATCGCCGGCAGGGTCGGGGCACTGAAGCTTTCTTT; CDR3: CASSQDRRQGRGTEAFF; J: TRBJ1-1; size: NA; V: TRBV4-3; D: NA
DNA: TGTGCCAGCAGCTCGGACAGGTCCTATGGCTACACCTTC; CDR3: CASSSDRSYGYTF; J: TRBJ1-2; size: NA; V: TRBV5-5; D: TRBD1
DNA: TGTGCCAGCAGTAAGGACGCAAGTTCTTTGCAGTACTTC; CDR3: CASSKDASSLQYF; J: TRBJ2-7; size: few; V: TRBV2; D: NA
DNA: TGCGCCAGCAGCCTCCTAGCGGGAGGCTCCTACAATGAGCAGTTCTTC; CDR3: CASSLLAGGSYNEQFF; J: TRBJ2-1; size: NA; V: TRBV4-1; D: TRBD2
DNA: TGTGCCAGCACCCGGGGCGGGAACACTGAAGCTTTCTTT; CDR3: CASTRGGNTEAFF; J: TRBJ1-1; size: NA; V: TRBV7-2; D: NA
DNA: TGTGCCAGCAGCTTCAGGGAGGGCAATCAGCCCCAGCATTTT; CDR3: CASSFREGNQPQHF; J: TRBJ1-5; size: once; V: TRBV7-2; D: NA
DNA: TGTGCCAGCATCGAAGACATCGCAACTAATGAAAAACTGTTTTTT; CDR3: CASIEDIATNEKLFF; J: TRBJ1-4; size: NA; V: TRBV2; D: NA
DNA: TGTGCCAGCACCCTCGGGGGAAGCTCCTACGAGCAGTACTTC; CDR3: CASTLGGSSYEQYF; J: TRBJ2-7; size: NA; V: TRBV6-1; D: NA
DNA: TGTGCCAGTAGTGCCCCCTACGGACTAGCGGGAGGGCCCTATGAGCAGTTCTTC; CDR3: CASSAPYGLAGGPYEQFF; J: TRBJ2-1; size: NA; V: TRBV19; D: TRBD2
DNA: TGTGCCTGGAGTCCGGGACTAGGCACAGATACGCAGTATTTT; CDR3: CAWSPGLGTDTQYF; J: TRBJ2-3; size: NA; V: TRBV30; D: TRBD2